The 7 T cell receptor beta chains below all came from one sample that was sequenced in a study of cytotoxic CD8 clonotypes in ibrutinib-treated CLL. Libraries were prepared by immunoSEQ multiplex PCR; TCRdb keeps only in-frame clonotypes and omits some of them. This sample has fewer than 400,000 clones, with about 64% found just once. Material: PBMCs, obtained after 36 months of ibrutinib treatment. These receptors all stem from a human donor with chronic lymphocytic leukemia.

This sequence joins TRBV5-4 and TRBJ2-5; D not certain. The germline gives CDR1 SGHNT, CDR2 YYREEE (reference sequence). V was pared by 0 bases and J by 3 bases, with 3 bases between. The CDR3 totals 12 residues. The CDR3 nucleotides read TGTGCCAGCAGCTTGGCCAAAGAGACCCAGTACTTC. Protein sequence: CASSLAKETQYF. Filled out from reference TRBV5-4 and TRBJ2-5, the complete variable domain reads ETGVTQSPTHLIKTRGQQVTLRCSSQSGHNTVSWYQQALGQGPQFIFQYYREEENGRGNFPPRFSGLQFPNYSSELNVNALELDDSALYLCASSLAKETQYFGPGTRLLVL.

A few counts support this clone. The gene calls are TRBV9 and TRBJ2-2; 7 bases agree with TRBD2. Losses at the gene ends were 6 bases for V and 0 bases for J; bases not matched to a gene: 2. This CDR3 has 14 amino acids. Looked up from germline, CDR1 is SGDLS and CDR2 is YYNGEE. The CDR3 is CASKAGTNTGELFF. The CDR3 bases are TGTGCCAGCAAAGCGGGAACGAACACCGGGGAGCTGTTTTTT.

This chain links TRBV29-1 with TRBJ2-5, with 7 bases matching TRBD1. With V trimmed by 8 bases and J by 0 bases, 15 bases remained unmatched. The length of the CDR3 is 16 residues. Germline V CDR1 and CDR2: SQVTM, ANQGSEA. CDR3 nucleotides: TGCAGCCCAACCTCCGGGACAGAGCTATACCAAGAGACCCAGTACTTC. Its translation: CSPTSGTELYQETQYF. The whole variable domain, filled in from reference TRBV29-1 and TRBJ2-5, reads SAVISQKPSRDICQRGTSLTIQCQVDSQVTMMFWYRQQPGQSLTLIATANQGSEATYESGFVIDKFPISRPNLTFSTLTVSNMSPEDSSIYLCSPTSGTELYQETQYFGPGTRLLVL.

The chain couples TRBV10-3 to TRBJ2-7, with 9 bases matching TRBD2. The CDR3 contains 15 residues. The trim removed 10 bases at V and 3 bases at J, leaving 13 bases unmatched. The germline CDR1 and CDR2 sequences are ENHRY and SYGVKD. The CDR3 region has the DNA TGTGCCACCGCGAAGGGACTAGCTCAGGGCTACGAGCAGTACTTC. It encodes CATAKGLAQGYEQYF.

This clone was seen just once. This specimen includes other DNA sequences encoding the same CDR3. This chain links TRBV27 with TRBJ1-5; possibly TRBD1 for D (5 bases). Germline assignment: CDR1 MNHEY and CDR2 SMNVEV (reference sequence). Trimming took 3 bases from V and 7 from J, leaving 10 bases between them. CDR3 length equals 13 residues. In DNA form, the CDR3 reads TGTGCCAGCAGTTTGCGGGGGGGACAGCCCCAGCATTTT. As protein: CASSLRGGQPQHF.

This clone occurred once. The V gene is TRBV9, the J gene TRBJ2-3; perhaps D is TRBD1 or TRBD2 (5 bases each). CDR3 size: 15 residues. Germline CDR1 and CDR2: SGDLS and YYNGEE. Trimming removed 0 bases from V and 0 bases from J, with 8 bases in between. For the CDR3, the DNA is TGTGCCAGCAGCGTAGGAGGGGCTAGCACAGATACGCAGTATTTT. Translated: CASSVGGASTDTQYF.

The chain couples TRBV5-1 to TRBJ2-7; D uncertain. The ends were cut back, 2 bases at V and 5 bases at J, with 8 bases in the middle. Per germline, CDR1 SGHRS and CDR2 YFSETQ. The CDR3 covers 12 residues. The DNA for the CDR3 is TGCGCCAGCAGCTTTCGTAATGACGAGCAGTACTTC. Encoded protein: CASSFRNDEQYF.